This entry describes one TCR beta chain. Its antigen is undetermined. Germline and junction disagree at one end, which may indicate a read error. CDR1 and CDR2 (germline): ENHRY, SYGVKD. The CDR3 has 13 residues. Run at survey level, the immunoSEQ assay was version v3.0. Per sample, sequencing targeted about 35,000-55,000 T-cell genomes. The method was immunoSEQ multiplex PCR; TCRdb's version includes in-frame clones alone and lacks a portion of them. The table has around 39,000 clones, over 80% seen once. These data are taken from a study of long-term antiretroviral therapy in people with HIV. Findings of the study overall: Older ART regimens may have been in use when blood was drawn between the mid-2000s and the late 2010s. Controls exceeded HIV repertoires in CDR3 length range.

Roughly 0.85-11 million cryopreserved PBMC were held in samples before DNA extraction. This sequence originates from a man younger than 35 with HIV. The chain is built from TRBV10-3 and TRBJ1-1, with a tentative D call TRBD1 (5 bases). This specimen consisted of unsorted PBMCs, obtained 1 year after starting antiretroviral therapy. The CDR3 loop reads CAIIEGRGTEAFF. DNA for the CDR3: TGTGCCATCATTGAGGGGAGAGGTACTGAAGCTTTCTTT.